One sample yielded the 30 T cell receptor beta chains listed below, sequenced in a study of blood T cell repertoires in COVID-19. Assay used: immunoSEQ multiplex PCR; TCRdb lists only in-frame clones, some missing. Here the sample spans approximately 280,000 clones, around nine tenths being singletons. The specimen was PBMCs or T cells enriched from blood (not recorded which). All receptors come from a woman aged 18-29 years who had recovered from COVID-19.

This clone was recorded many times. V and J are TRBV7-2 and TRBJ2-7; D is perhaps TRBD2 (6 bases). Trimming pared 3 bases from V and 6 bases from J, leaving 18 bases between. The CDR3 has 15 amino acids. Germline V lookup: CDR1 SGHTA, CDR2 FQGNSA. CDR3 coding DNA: TGTGCCAGCAGCTTTTTTAGGACCCACGGGAGCGAGCAGTACTTC. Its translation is CASSFFRTHGSEQYF. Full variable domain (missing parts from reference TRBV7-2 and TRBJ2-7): GAGVSQSPSNKVTEKGKDVELRCDPISGHTALYWYRQSLGQGLEFLIYFQGNSAPDKSGLPSDRFSAERTGGSVSTLTIQRTQQEDSAVYLCASSFFRTHGSEQYFGPGTRLTVT.

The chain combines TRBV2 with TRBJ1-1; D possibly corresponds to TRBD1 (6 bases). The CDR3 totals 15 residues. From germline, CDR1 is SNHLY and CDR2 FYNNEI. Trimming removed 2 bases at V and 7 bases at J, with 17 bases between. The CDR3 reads CASSETTGLGIEAFF. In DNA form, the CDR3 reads TGTGCCAGCAGTGAAACGACAGGCCTAGGGATTGAAGCTTTCTTT.

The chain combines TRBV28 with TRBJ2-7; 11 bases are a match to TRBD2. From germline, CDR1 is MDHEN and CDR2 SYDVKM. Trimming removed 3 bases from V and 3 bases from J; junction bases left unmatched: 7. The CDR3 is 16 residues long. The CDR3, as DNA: TGTGCCAGCAGTTTGTACGGGACTAGCGGATTCTACGAGCAGTACTTC. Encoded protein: CASSLYGTSGFYEQYF.

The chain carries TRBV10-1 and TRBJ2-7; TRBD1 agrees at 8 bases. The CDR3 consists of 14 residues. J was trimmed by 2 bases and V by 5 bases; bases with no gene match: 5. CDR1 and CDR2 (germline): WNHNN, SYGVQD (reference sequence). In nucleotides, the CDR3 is TGCGCCAGCAGTCTGGACAGGGAACCCTACGAGCAGTACTTC. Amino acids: CASSLDREPYEQYF.

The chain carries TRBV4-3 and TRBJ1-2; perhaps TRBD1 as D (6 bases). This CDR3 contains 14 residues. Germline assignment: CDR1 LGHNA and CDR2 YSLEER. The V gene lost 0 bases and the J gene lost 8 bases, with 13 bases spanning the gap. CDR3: CASSQDRGRAGYTF. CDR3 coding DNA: TGCGCCAGCAGCCAAGATAGGGGGAGGGCGGGCTACACCTTC.

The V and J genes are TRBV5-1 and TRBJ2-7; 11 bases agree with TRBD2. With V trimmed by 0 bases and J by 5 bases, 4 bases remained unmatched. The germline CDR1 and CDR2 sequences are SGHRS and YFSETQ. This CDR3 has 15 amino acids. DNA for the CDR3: TGCGCCAGCAGCTTGGCTAGCGGGGGGTCCGACGAGCAGTACTTC. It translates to CASSLASGGSDEQYF.

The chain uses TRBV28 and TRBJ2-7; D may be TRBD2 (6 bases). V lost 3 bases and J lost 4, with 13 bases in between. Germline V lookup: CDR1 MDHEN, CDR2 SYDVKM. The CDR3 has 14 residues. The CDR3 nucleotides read TGTGCCAGCAGTTTGGGGGGTCGGGGGTACGAGCAGTACTTC. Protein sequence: CASSLGGRGYEQYF.

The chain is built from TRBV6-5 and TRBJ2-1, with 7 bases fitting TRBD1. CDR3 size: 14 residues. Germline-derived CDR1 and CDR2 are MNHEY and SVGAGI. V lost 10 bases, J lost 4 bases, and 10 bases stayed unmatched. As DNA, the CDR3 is TGTGCCACCCAAACAGGGGCTAGGTACAATGAGCAGTTCTTC. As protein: CATQTGARYNEQFF.

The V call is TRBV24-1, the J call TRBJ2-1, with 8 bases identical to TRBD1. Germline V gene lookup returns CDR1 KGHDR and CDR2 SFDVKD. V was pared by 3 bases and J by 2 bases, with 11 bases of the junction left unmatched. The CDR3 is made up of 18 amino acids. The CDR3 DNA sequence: TGTGCCACCAGTGATAGCAGGACAGGGTACTCTCCCTACAATGAGCAGTTCTTC. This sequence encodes CATSDSRTGYSPYNEQFF.

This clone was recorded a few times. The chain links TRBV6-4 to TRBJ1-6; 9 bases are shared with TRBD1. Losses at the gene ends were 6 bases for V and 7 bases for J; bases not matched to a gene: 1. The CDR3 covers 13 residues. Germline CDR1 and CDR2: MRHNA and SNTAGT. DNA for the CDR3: TGTGCCAGCAGCGACAGGGGGAATTCACCCCTCCACTTT. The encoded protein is CASSDRGNSPLHF.

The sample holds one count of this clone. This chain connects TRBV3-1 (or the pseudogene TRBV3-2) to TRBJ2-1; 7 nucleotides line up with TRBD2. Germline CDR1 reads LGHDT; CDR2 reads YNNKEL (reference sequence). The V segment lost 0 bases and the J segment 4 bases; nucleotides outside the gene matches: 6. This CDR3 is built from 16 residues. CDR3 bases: TGTGCCAGCAGCCAAGATTGGACTAGTCGTTACAATGAGCAGTTCTTC. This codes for CASSQDWTSRYNEQFF.

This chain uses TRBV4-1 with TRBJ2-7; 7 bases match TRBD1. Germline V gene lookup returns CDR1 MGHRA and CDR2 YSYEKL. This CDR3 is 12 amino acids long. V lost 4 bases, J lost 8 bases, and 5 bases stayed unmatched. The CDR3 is CASSLIQGQQYF. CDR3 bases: TGCGCCAGCAGCCTAATACAGGGGCAGCAGTACTTC.

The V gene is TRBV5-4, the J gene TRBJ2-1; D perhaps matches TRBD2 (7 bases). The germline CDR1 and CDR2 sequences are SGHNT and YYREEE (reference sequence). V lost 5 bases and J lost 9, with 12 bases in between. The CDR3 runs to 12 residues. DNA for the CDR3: TGTGCCAGCAGTTCGGGGGGCTTTGAGCAGTTCTTC. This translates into CASSSGGFEQFF.

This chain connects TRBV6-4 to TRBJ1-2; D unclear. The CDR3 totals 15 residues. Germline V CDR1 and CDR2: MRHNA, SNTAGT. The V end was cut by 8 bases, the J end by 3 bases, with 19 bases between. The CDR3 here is CASPRVNEGHYGYTF. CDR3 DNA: TGTGCCAGCCCGAGGGTGAATGAGGGCCACTATGGCTACACCTTC.

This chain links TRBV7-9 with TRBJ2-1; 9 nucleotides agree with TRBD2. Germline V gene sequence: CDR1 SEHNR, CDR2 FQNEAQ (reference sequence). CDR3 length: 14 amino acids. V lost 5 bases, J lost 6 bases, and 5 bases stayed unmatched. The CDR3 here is CASSGTSLGNEQFF. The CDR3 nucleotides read TGTGCCAGCAGCGGGACTAGCCTAGGCAATGAGCAGTTCTTC.

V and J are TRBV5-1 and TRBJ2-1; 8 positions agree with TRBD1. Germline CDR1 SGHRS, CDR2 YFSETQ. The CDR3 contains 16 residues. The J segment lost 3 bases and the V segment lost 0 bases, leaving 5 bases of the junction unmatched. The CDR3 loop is CASSLVGQGNYNEQFF. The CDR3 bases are TGCGCCAGCAGCTTGGTTGGACAGGGAAACTACAATGAGCAGTTCTTC.

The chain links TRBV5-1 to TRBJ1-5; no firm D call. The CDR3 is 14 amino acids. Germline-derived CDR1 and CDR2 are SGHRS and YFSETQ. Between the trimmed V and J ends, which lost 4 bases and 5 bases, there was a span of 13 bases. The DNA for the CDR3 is TGCGCCAGCAGCCTCCCCGACTTGCATCAGCCCCAGCATTTT. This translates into CASSLPDLHQPQHF. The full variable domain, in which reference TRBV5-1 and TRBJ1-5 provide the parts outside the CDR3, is KAGVTQTPRYLIKTRGQQVTLSCSPISGHRSVSWYQQTPGQGLQFLFEYFSETQRNKGNFPGRFSGRQFSNSRSEMNVSTLELGDSALYLCASSLPDLHQPQHFGDGTRLSIL.

This CDR3 reads CASSQGYPYEQYF. In DNA form, the CDR3 reads TGTGCCAGCAGCCAGGGATATCCCTACGAGCAGTACTTC. V gene TRBV5-4 combines with J gene TRBJ2-7; D might be TRBD1 (5 bases). The CDR3 loop spans 13 amino acids. CDR1 SGHNT and CDR2 YYREEE come from the germline V gene (reference sequence). Trimming took off 4 bases at V and 2 bases at J, with 10 bases between the two ends. Based on the CDR3 plus reference TRBV5-4 and TRBJ2-7, the full variable domain is ETGVTQSPTHLIKTRGQQVTLRCSSQSGHNTVSWYQQALGQGPQFIFQYYREEENGRGNFPPRFSGLQFPNYSSELNVNALELDDSALYLCASSQGYPYEQYFGPGTRLTVT.

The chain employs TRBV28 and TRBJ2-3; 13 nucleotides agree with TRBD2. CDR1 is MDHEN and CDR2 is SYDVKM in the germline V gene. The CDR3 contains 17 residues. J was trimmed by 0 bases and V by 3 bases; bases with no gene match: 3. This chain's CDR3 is CASSLRLAGGSTDTQYF. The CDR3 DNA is TGTGCCAGCAGTTTGCGACTAGCGGGAGGCAGCACAGATACGCAGTATTTT.

The CDR3: CASSIYGGGSNQPQHF. The CDR3 DNA reads TGTGCCAGTAGTATTTATGGGGGGGGTAGCAATCAGCCCCAGCATTTT. V and J are TRBV19 and TRBJ1-5; D might be TRBD1 (5 bases). Trimming left V 3 bases short and J 0 bases short, with 12 bases between. CDR1 and CDR2 from the germline V gene are LNHDA and SQIVND (reference sequence). CDR3 length: 16 residues.

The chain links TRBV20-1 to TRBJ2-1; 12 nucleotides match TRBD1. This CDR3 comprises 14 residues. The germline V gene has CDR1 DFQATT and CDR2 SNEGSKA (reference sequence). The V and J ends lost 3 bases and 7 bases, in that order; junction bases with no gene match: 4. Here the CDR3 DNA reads TGCAGTGCTAGTGGGGACAGGGGGCTTAATGAGCAGTTCTTC. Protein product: CSASGDRGLNEQFF.

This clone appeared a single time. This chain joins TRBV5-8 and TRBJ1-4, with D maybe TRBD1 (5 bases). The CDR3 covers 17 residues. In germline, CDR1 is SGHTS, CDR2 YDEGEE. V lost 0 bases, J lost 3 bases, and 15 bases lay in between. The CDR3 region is CASSLGAGYGSNEKLFF. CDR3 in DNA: TGTGCCAGCAGCTTGGGAGCAGGGTATGGGTCTAATGAAAAACTGTTTTTT.

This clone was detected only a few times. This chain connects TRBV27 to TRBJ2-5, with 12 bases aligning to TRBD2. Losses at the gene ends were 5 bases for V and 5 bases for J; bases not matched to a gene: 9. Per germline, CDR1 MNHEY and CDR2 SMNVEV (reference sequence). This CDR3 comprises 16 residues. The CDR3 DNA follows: TGTGCCAGCAGTCAACCAGGACTAGCGGGACTGGAGACCCAGTACTTC. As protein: CASSQPGLAGLETQYF.

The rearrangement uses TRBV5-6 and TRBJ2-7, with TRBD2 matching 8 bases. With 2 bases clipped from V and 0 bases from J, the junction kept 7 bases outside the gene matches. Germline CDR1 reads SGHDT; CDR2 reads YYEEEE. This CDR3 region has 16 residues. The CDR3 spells CASSFSSGQSSYEQYF. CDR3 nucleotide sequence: TGTGCCAGCAGCTTCTCTAGCGGGCAGAGCTCCTACGAGCAGTACTTC.

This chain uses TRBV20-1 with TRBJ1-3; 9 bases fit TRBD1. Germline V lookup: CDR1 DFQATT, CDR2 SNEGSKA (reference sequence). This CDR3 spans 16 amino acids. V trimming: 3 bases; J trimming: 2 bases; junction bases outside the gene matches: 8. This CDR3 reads CSASQLGQGTGNTIYF. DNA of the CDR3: TGCAGTGCTAGTCAACTCGGACAGGGGACTGGAAACACCATATATTTT.

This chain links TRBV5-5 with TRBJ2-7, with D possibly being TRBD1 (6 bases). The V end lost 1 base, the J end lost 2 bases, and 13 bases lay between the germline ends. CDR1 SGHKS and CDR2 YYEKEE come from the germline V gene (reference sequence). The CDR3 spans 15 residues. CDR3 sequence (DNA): TGTGCCAGCAGCTTGACAGGGCAGGTACCCTACGAGCAGTACTTC. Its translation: CASSLTGQVPYEQYF.

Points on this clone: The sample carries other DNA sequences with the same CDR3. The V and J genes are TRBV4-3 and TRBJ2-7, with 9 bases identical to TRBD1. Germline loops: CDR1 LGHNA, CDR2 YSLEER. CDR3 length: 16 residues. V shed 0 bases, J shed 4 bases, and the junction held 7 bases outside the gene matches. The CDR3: CASSQERYRGLYEQYF. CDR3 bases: TGCGCCAGCAGCCAAGAAAGGTACAGGGGGCTGTACGAGCAGTACTTC.

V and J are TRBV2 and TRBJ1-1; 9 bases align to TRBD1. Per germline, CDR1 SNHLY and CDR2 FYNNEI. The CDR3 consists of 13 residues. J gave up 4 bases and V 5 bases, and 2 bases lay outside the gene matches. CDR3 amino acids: CASSPDRGTEAFF. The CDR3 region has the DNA TGTGCCAGCAGTCCGGACAGGGGCACTGAAGCTTTCTTT.

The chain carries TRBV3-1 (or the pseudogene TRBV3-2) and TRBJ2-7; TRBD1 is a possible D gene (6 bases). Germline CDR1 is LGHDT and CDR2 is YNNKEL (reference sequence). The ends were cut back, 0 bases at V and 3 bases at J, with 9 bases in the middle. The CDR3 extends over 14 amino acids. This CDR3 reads CASSQEGHGYEQYF. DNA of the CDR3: TGTGCCAGCAGCCAAGAGGGACATGGCTACGAGCAGTACTTC.

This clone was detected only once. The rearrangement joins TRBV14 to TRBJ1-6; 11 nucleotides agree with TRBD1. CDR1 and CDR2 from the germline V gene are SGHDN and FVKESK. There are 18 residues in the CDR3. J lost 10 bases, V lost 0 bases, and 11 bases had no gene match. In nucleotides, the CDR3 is TGTGCCAGCAGCCAAGACTACCGTCGGACAGGGGGCCGATCACCCCTCCACTTT. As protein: CASSQDYRRTGGRSPLHF. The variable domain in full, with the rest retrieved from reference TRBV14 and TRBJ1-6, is EAGVTQFPSHSVIEKGQTVTLRCDPISGHDNLYWYRRVMGKEIKFLLHFVKESKQDESGMPNNRFLAERTGGTYSTLKVQPAELEDSGVYFCASSQDYRRTGGRSPLHFGNGTRLTVT.